These T cell receptor beta chains were read from a single sample in a study of T cell responses to AZD1222 COVID-19 vaccine. Profiling relied on immunoSEQ multiplex PCR, and the TCRdb table lists in-frame clones only, not all of them. The sample comprises around 80,000 clones, 92% of which are singletons, and around 4.5% rests with the top ten. Sequenced here: peripheral blood, sampled 28 days after the second AZD1222 dose. The receptors were gathered from an adult who received the AZD1222 COVID-19 vaccine. Each CDR3 is given with its conserved first and last residue. Each record gives: J gene, D gene, V gene, clone size, CDR3 protein, CDR3 DNA. The D gene is left open where the match is weak. Clone size is not always given. Where it is, it says once, few, many or a class for expanded clones.

TRBJ2-7 | . | TRBV7-9 | few | CASSLGGHLTYEQYF | TGTGCCAGCAGCTTAGGGGGACACTTAACCTACGAGCAGTACTTC
TRBJ1-3 | . | TRBV6-5 | . | CASKMGLRSGNTIYF | TGTGCCAGCAAAATGGGGCTACGCTCTGGAAACACCATATATTTT
TRBJ1-2 | . | TRBV6-5 | . | CASSYGTHSYGYTF | TGTGCCAGCAGTTACGGGACTCATAGCTATGGCTACACCTTC
TRBJ1-2 | . | TRBV4-2 | . | CASSAPPTYGYTF | TGTGCCAGCAGCGCCCCCCCGACTTATGGCTACACCTTC
TRBJ2-5 | TRBD2 | TRBV5-6 | . | CASSNPAGRETQYF | TGTGCCAGCAGCAATCCAGCGGGACGAGAGACCCAGTACTTC
TRBJ1-1 | . | TRBV2 | . | CASSVDRDTEAFF | TGTGCCAGCAGTGTCGACCGAGACACTGAAGCTTTCTTT
TRBJ2-2 | . | TRBV5-4 | . | CASSRDESALGELFF | TGTGCCAGCAGCCGGGACGAGAGCGCCCTCGGGGAGCTGTTTTTT
TRBJ2-5 | . | TRBV28 | . | CASRFSDWETQYF | TGTGCCAGCAGGTTTTCAGACTGGGAGACCCAGTACTTC
TRBJ1-3 | . | TRBV7-8 | . | CASSLGYPNTIYF | TGTGCCAGCAGCTTAGGTTATCCAAACACCATATATTTT
TRBJ1-2 | . | TRBV11-2 | . | CASSFTDYGYTF | TGTGCCAGCAGCTTCACAGACTATGGCTACACCTTC
TRBJ2-3 | TRBD1 | TRBV4-2 | . | CASSQGSGGAWVVYF | TGTGCCAGCAGCCAAGGATCAGGGGGCGCGTGGGTCGTGTATTTT
TRBJ1-1 | . | TRBV30 | . | CAWKGRGNTEAFF | TGTGCCTGGAAGGGACGAGGGAACACTGAAGCTTTCTTT
TRBJ1-4 | . | TRBV4-1 | . | CASSKVRGGTNEKLFF | TGCGCCAGCAGCAAGGTTAGGGGTGGAACTAATGAAAAACTGTTTTTT
TRBJ2-5 | . | TRBV5-4 | . | CASSSWGIQETQYF | TGTGCCAGCAGCTCCTGGGGGATCCAAGAGACCCAGTACTTC
TRBJ2-7 | TRBD2 | TRBV4-2 | once | CASSQELGAGGVEQYF | TGTGCCAGCAGCCAAGAATTAGGAGCGGGGGGGGTCGAGCAGTACTTC
TRBJ1-6 | . | TRBV28 | . | CASSLGGTSSYNSPLHF | TGTGCCAGCAGTTTGGGGGGGACGAGCTCCTATAATTCACCCCTCCACTTT
TRBJ1-5 | . | TRBV11-2 | . | CASSFQVFLIDGSNQPQHF | TGTGCCAGCAGCTTCCAGGTCTTTTTGATTGATGGCAGCAATCAGCCCCAGCATTTT
TRBJ2-1 | TRBD2 | TRBV19 | . | CASSMTSGSLDEQFF | TGTGCCAGTAGTATGACTAGCGGGAGTCTCGATGAGCAGTTCTTC
TRBJ2-2 | . | TRBV19 | . | CASSIDRSTQDTGELFF | TGTGCCAGTAGTATAGATCGCTCGACTCAGGACACCGGGGAGCTGTTTTTT
TRBJ1-2 | . | TRBV5-1 | . | CASSFSRGPGSDGYTF | TGCGCCAGCAGCTTTAGCAGAGGGCCGGGTTCGGATGGCTACACCTTC
TRBJ1-5 | . | TRBV19 | . | CASSMASLNQPQHF | TGTGCCAGTAGTATGGCCAGCCTCAATCAGCCCCAGCATTTT
TRBJ2-1 | . | TRBV5-1 | . | CASSLSGGIRVNEQFF | TGCGCCAGCAGCTTGTCTGGCGGGATTAGGGTCAATGAGCAGTTCTTC
TRBJ2-7 | . | TRBV25-1 | . | CASSEPQGPVDEQYF | TGTGCCAGCAGTGAGCCACAGGGACCAGTCGACGAGCAGTACTTC
TRBJ2-3 | TRBD2 | TRBV11-1 | . | CASSLAGESTDTQYF | TGTGCCAGCAGCTTGGCGGGAGAGAGCACAGATACGCAGTATTTT
TRBJ1-6 | TRBD1 | TRBV28 | . | CAGQGAPYNSPLHF | TGTGCCGGACAGGGGGCGCCATATAATTCACCCCTCCACTTT
TRBJ1-2 | . | TRBV6-4 | . | CASSPTSYPYGYTF | TGTGCCAGCAGCCCGACATCCTACCCTTATGGCTACACCTTC
TRBJ1-5 | . | TRBV18 | . | CASSPPVIGTSNQPQHF | TGTGCCAGCTCACCACCGGTTATAGGGACGAGCAATCAGCCCCAGCATTTT
TRBJ2-6 | . | TRBV14 | . | CASSLDSGANVLTF | TGTGCCAGCAGCCTAGATTCTGGGGCCAACGTCCTGACTTTC
TRBJ1-2 | . | TRBV2 | . | CASSLQGSGYTF | TGTGCCAGCAGCCTACAGGGTTCGGGCTACACCTTC
TRBJ1-5 | . | TRBV6-6 | . | CASSGINQPQHF | TGTGCCAGCAGTGGGATCAATCAGCCCCAGCATTTT
TRBJ1-1 | . | TRBV7-3 | . | CASSPEGLNTEAFF | TGTGCCAGCAGCCCTGAGGGACTGAACACTGAAGCTTTCTTT
TRBJ1-2 | . | TRBV19 | . | CASQGLDYGYTF | TGTGCCAGTCAGGGACTAGACTATGGCTACACCTTC
TRBJ2-3 | . | TRBV30 | once | CAWSVQRNTDTQYF | TGTGCCTGGAGTGTACAGCGGAACACAGATACGCAGTATTTT
TRBJ2-3 | TRBD2 | TRBV6-2/TRBV6-3 | . | CASSYPSGLAGGPDTQYF | TGTGCCAGCAGTTACCCGTCCGGACTAGCGGGAGGCCCAGATACGCAGTATTTT
TRBJ1-5 | TRBD1 | TRBV2 | . | CASRRDRSWNQPQHF | TGTGCCAGCAGGAGGGACAGGTCTTGGAATCAGCCCCAGCATTTT
TRBJ2-7 | . | TRBV7-6 | . | CASSLEPTLEQYF | TGTGCCAGCAGCTTAGAACCCACTCTCGAGCAGTACTTC
TRBJ2-3 | . | TRBV5-1 | . | CASSLGQARDTQYF | TGCGCCAGCAGCTTGGGACAGGCCAGAGATACGCAGTATTTT
TRBJ1-1 | TRBD1 | TRBV2 | . | CAGLGYGTGDTEAFF | TGTGCCGGACTGGGCTATGGGACAGGGGACACTGAAGCTTTCTTT
TRBJ2-5 | . | TRBV7-2 | . | CASSLALRETQYF | TGTGCCAGCAGCCTCGCGCTTAGGGAGACCCAGTACTTC
TRBJ2-2 | . | TRBV5-1 | . | CASSLAGLNTGELFF | TGCGCCAGCAGCTTGGCCGGACTAAACACCGGGGAGCTGTTTTTT
TRBJ1-3 | . | TRBV28 | . | CASHAFATASGNTIYF | TGTGCCAGTCACGCATTCGCGACCGCCTCTGGAAACACCATATATTTT
TRBJ2-3 | . | TRBV4-3 | . | CASSQRGADTQYF | TGCGCCAGCAGCCAGAGGGGGGCAGATACGCAGTATTTT
TRBJ1-1 | . | TRBV5-1 | . | CASSLARRSHEAFF | TGCGCCAGCAGCTTGGCTAGGAGGAGTCATGAAGCTTTCTTT
TRBJ2-3 | TRBD1 | TRBV18 | . | CASSPRTGGTDTQYF | TGTGCCAGCTCACCACGGACAGGGGGCACAGATACGCAGTATTTT
TRBJ1-1 | . | TRBV19 | . | CASSTDRRDTEAFF | TGTGCCAGTAGTACTGACAGGCGGGACACTGAAGCTTTCTTT
TRBJ2-1 | TRBD2 | TRBV19 | . | CASSRLAGEYNEQFF | TGTGCCAGTAGTCGACTAGCGGGTGAATACAATGAGCAGTTCTTC
TRBJ2-3 | . | TRBV11-2 | . | CASSLEPGTDTQYF | TGTGCCAGCAGCTTAGAGCCTGGCACAGATACGCAGTATTTT
TRBJ1-1 | TRBD1 | TRBV19 | . | CASSIKQGLGTEAFF | TGTGCCAGTAGTATAAAACAGGGGCTTGGCACTGAAGCTTTCTTT
TRBJ1-6 | . | TRBV30 | few | CAWSEGNLNSPLHF | TGTGCCTGGAGTGAAGGGAACCTTAATTCACCCCTCCACTTT
TRBJ1-1 | . | TRBV6-5 | . | CASSSHPGGVNTEAFF | TGTGCCAGCAGTTCCCACCCGGGGGGGGTGAACACTGAAGCTTTCTTT
TRBJ2-3 | . | TRBV7-9 | . | CASSLGAQGTDTQYF | TGTGCCAGCAGCTTAGGGGCACAGGGCACAGATACGCAGTATTTT
TRBJ1-2 | . | TRBV7-2 | . | CASSTGTNPIYGYTF | TGTGCCAGCAGCACTGGGACCAATCCCATCTATGGCTACACCTTC
TRBJ1-2 | TRBD1 | TRBV7-2 | . | CASSSQGVGYTF | TGTGCCAGCAGCTCACAGGGGGTTGGCTACACCTTC